The next 7 T cell receptor beta chains were all read from a single sample in a study of blood T cells in healthy people across ages. A J-beta primer mix and a sample-barcoded 5' primer were used in a second PCR of about 7 to 12 cycles. A single record per CDR3 protein comes from TCRdb applying MiXCR to the 5' RACE reads. Found here are about 1.8 million distinct CDR3 sequences, about 50% of them singletons; the top ten hold about 2.1%. The sample taken for sequencing was blood. The source of these receptors is a woman in her thirties or forties in good health.

To note about this clonotype: One end of the junction does not line up with germline, which may come from a read error. The CDR3 protein is CANSLEPSLLADTDTQYF. The CDR3 nucleotides are TGTGCCAACAGCTTAGAGCCTAGCCTCCTAGCGGACACAGATACGCAGTATTTT. V and J are TRBV7-8 and TRBJ2-3, with TRBD2 matching over 7 bases. This CDR3 contains 18 residues. The germline V gene has CDR1 SGHVS and CDR2 FQNEAQ.

The chain links TRBV20-1 to TRBJ1-2; 7 positions match TRBD1. Germline trimming cut 5 bases from V and 4 bases from J; bases unmatched to any gene: 7. CDR3 length: 13 amino acids. Looked up from germline, CDR1 is DFQATT and CDR2 is SNEGSKA (reference sequence). The chain's CDR3 is CSAPRDSRYGYTF. CDR3 coding DNA: TGCAGTGCTCCCCGGGACAGCCGCTATGGCTACACCTTC.

V gene TRBV20-1 combines with J gene TRBJ1-2; 7 nucleotides align to TRBD1. From germline, CDR1 is DFQATT and CDR2 SNEGSKA (reference sequence). This CDR3 region has 16 residues. V lost 0 bases, J lost 3 bases, and 10 bases stayed unmatched. The CDR3 is CSARDPLLDRDYGYTF. The CDR3 DNA follows: TGCAGTGCTAGAGATCCCCTGCTCGACAGGGACTATGGCTACACCTTC.

This chain uses TRBV25-1 with TRBJ2-1; 10 bases align to TRBD1. V trimming: 1 base; J trimming: 2 bases; junction bases outside the gene matches: 8. Germline assignment: CDR1 MGHDK and CDR2 SYGVNS. This CDR3 is 18 amino acids long. CDR3 coding DNA: TGTGCCAGCAGTGAATTAGGACAGGGGGATTTCGCCTACAATGAGCAGTTCTTC. It is translated as CASSELGQGDFAYNEQFF. Filled out from reference TRBV25-1 and TRBJ2-1, the complete variable domain reads EADIYQTPRYLVIGTGKKITLECSQTMGHDKMYWYQQDPGMELHLIHYSYGVNSTEKGDLSSESTVSRIRTEHFPLTLESARPSHTSQYLCASSELGQGDFAYNEQFFGPGTRLTVL.

V usage is TRBV28 and J usage is TRBJ2-7, with D possibly matching TRBD1 (6 bases). The CDR3 has 14 amino acids. Between the trimmed V and J ends, which lost 4 bases and 5 bases, there was a span of 15 bases. Germline V gives CDR1 MDHEN, CDR2 SYDVKM. The CDR3 nucleotides are TGTGCCAGCAGTTCAACAGGGATTCTCGACGAGCAGTACTTC. Protein: CASSSTGILDEQYF. The full variable domain, its missing parts supplied by reference TRBV28 and TRBJ2-7, is DVKVTQSSRYLVKRTGEKVFLECVQDMDHENMFWYRQDPGLGLRLIYFSYDVKMKEKGDIPEGYSVSREKKERFSLILESASTNQTSMYLCASSSTGILDEQYFGPGTRLTVT.

The chain joins TRBV5-1 to TRBJ2-4, with D perhaps given as TRBD1 or TRBD2 (5 bases each). Germline V gene sequence: CDR1 SGHRS, CDR2 YFSETQ. Trimming removed 4 bases from V and 8 bases from J, with 10 bases in between. The CDR3 loop spans 12 amino acids. The CDR3 protein is CASSTGTDIQYF. DNA of the CDR3: TGCGCCAGCAGCACCGGGACCGACATTCAGTACTTC.

As for this clonotype: One end of the junction does not line up with germline, which may come from a read error. The chain uses TRBV3-1 and TRBJ2-4, with TRBD1 matching 8 bases. The end of the DNA fits TRBJ2-5 better, so the J call may be wrong. The V gene's germline CDR1 is LGHDT and CDR2 YNNKEL (reference sequence). This CDR3 is built from 16 residues. The DNA of the CDR3 is TGTGCTAGCAGCCAAGGCCAGGGGGCATTCTTGGAGACCCAGTACTTC. Its translation: CASSQGQGAFLETQYF.